The 10 T cell receptor beta chains below all came from one sample that was sequenced in a study of T cell responses to AZD1222 COVID-19 vaccine. The data were produced by immunoSEQ multiplex PCR, yet TCRdb's version contains in-frame clones alone and is incomplete. Counted here are approximately 150,000 clones, over 75% occurring once; the ten biggest clones make up approximately 3%. The material was peripheral blood, obtained 28 days after the second AZD1222 dose. The receptors were gathered from an adult who received the AZD1222 COVID-19 vaccine.

This chain connects TRBV5-5 to TRBJ1-4; 7 bases agree with TRBD1. With V trimmed by 0 bases and J by 12 bases, 11 bases remained unmatched. CDR3 size: 15 residues. Germline values: CDR1 SGHKS, CDR2 YYEKEE (reference sequence). The CDR3 reads CASSLAQGGIGELFF. CDR3 nucleotides: TGTGCCAGCAGCTTGGCCCAAGGGGGCATAGGAGAACTGTTTTTT.

V gene TRBV19 combines with J gene TRBJ2-1; D gene uncertain. V was pared by 7 bases and J by 0 bases, with 13 bases between. Per germline, CDR1 LNHDA and CDR2 SQIVND (reference sequence). The CDR3 has 15 amino acids. CDR3 in DNA: TGTGCCAGTACCCCGACGGTGAGCTCCTACAATGAGCAGTTCTTC. Amino acid sequence: CASTPTVSSYNEQFF.

A few counts support this clone. The rearrangement links TRBV30 to TRBJ1-6, with TRBD1 matching over 8 bases. The CDR3 contains 12 residues. Germline loops: CDR1 GTSNPN, CDR2 SVGIG (reference sequence). V trimming: 7 bases; J trimming: 9 bases; junction bases outside the gene matches: 5. The CDR3 sequence is CAYDRGGSPLHF. The CDR3 DNA is TGTGCCTATGACAGGGGAGGTTCACCCCTCCACTTT.

This clone was detected only a few times. This chain links TRBV2 with TRBJ2-5, with D unresolved. V gave up 2 bases and J gave up 0 bases, with 7 bases separating them. Germline V gene sequence: CDR1 SNHLY, CDR2 FYNNEI. The CDR3 has 14 amino acids. Here the CDR3 DNA reads TGTGCCAGCAGTGAAAACAGAAACCAAGAGACCCAGTACTTC. This encodes CASSENRNQETQYF.

The chain recombines TRBV18 with TRBJ1-1; D remains ambiguous. Trimming removed 0 bases from V and 0 bases from J, with 11 bases in between. From germline, CDR1 is KGHSH and CDR2 LQKENI. There are 16 residues in the CDR3. In DNA, the CDR3 is TGTGCCAGCTCACCACCGTCGCAGGTGATGAACACTGAAGCTTTCTTT. Amino acids: CASSPPSQVMNTEAFF.

V is TRBV5-1 and J is TRBJ1-4; D is ambiguous. This CDR3 is built from 14 residues. Germline values: CDR1 SGHRS, CDR2 YFSETQ. The V and J ends lost 0 bases and 8 bases respectively, with 11 bases between them. CDR3 sequence: CASSLVGVGEKLFF. In nucleotides, the CDR3 is TGCGCCAGCAGCTTGGTTGGGGTAGGGGAAAAACTGTTTTTT.

The V call is TRBV14, the J call TRBJ1-4, with 7 bases matching TRBD1. Germline V gives CDR1 SGHDN, CDR2 FVKESK. V dropped 1 base and J dropped 5; count of bases not matched to a gene: 4. There are 15 residues in the CDR3. In DNA, the CDR3 is TGTGCCAGCAGCCAAGGCGACAGGGAGAATGAAAAACTGTTTTTT. This encodes CASSQGDRENEKLFF.

V and J are TRBV10-3 and TRBJ2-1; a weak D match, TRBD1 (5 bases). The germline V gene encodes CDR1 ENHRY and CDR2 SYGVKD. Trimming shortened V by 7 bases and J by 0 bases, and 10 bases separated the two germline ends. This CDR3 is 14 amino acids long. The CDR3 DNA sequence: TGTGCCATCATTAACAGGAGCTCCTACAATGAGCAGTTCTTC. This codes for CAIINRSSYNEQFF.

The chain's CDR3 is CASSFPPGTSGTNGELFF. CDR3 in DNA: TGTGCCAGCAGCTTCCCCCCTGGGACTAGCGGGACGAACGGGGAGCTGTTTTTT. The gene calls are TRBV7-8 and TRBJ2-2; 13 nucleotides align to TRBD2. This CDR3 has 18 residues. V was clipped by 3 bases and J by 7 bases; unmatched bases: 11. The germline V gene has CDR1 SGHVS and CDR2 FQNEAQ. The full variable domain, with the rest looked up from reference TRBV7-8 and TRBJ2-2, is GAGVSQSPRYKVAKRGQDVALRCDPISGHVSLFWYQQALGQGPEFLTYFQNEAQLDKSGLPSDRFFAERPEGSVSTLKIQRTQQEDSAVYLCASSFPPGTSGTNGELFFGEGSRLTVL.

This chain links TRBV7-9 with TRBJ1-5; D not resolved. The CDR3 contains 12 residues. Looked up from germline, CDR1 is SEHNR and CDR2 is FQNEAQ (reference sequence). V lost 1 base and J lost 11, with 9 bases in between. Written as DNA, the CDR3 is TGTGCCAGCAGCTTAGAGTCGGGGTCCCAGCATTTT. It yields the protein CASSLESGSQHF.